Below are 2 T cell receptor beta chains sequenced from a single sample in a study of spatial heterogeneity in lung cancer. TCRdb independently ran MiXCR on the 5' RACE reads; one entry per CDR3 protein. The sample has tens of thousands of distinct CDR3 sequences, approximately 19% seen once. This sample's time point: blood at routine non-recurrence follow-up after resection. Sequenced here: PBMCs, sampled at follow-up. Receptors were obtained from a male donor with early-stage non-small cell lung cancer.

As concerns this clonotype: A much larger clone differs by one base, so this may be a read error. This sequence joins TRBV3-1 and TRBJ2-5, with a possible D match to TRBD2 (6 bases). The CDR3 has 12 amino acids. Between the trimmed V and J ends, which lost 3 bases and 5 bases, there was a span of 7 bases. The germline CDR1 and CDR2 sequences are LGHDT and YNNKEL (reference sequence). The CDR3 loop reads CASSQGGETQYF. CDR3 bases: TGTGCCAGCAGCCAGGGGGGTGAGACCCAGTACTTC.

This clonotype was observed at least ten times. This rearrangement joins TRBV29-1 to TRBJ2-1; no clear D gene. The V gene lost 2 bases and the J gene lost 10 bases, with 12 bases spanning the gap. The germline V gene encodes CDR1 SQVTM and CDR2 ANQGSEA. The CDR3 runs 12 residues. DNA of the CDR3: TGCAGCGTTGAATGGGGTCCTCGGGAGCAGTTCTTC. Translation: CSVEWGPREQFF.